This T cell receptor beta chain was recorded in a study of blood T cells in healthy people across ages. At the level of the study: There was about one barcoded beta molecule captured by template switching per two T cells. Study results and limitations: Researchers deemed the diversity estimates from one million T cells underestimates.

Points on this clonotype: The antigen remains undetermined.

For the second PCR, which ran for 7 to 11 cycles, a sample-barcoded 5' primer and a J-beta primer mix were used. Each CDR3 protein gets one entry after TCRdb re-called the 5' RACE reads with MiXCR. Here the sample spans 700,000 to 800,000 distinct CDR3 sequences, approximately 39% being singletons. The V end lost 7 bases, the J end lost 4 bases, and 16 bases lay between the germline ends. The CDR3 contains 14 residues. The germline V gene has CDR1 SGHVS and CDR2 FNYEAQ. The chain uses TRBV7-6 and TRBJ1-1; a possible D gene is TRBD1 (5 bases). The source material was blood. The source of this sequence is a woman aged 55-70 years in good health. CDR3 in DNA: TGTGCCAGCACCCGGTCCCTTCAGGGCACTGAAGCTTTCTTT. Translation: CASTRSLQGTEAFF.